The following is a T cell receptor (beta chain) sequence with its context. The CDR3 spans 15 residues. Losses at the gene ends were 4 bases for V and 4 bases for J; bases not matched to a gene: 5. CDR1 and CDR2 (germline): MDHEN, SYDVKM. The data were obtained in a study of blood T cell repertoires in COVID-19. Study summary: Symptom resolution, clearance, or two negative PCRs marked the recovered donors of Cohort 3. The cDNA or gDNA used as material had been derived from T cells, B-cell-depleted T cells, or PBMCs.

Clones were read by immunoSEQ multiplex PCR, and TCRdb kept only the in-frame ones, dropping some. The sample holds hundreds of thousands of clones, more than 70% seen once. The study recruited people aged roughly 18 to 100 years across around 23 US areas. V and J are TRBV28 and TRBJ2-2, with 8 nucleotides matching TRBD1. The TCR was taken from a woman aged 60-70 years in a cohort exposed to, infected with or recovered from COVID-19 (not recorded which). Sample: PBMCs or T cells enriched from blood (not recorded which). CDR3 coding DNA: TGTGCCAGCAGTTCCCCCGGGACAGGCACCGGGGAGCTGTTTTTT. This sequence encodes CASSSPGTGTGELFF.